The TCR beta chain described here comes from a study of Ad26.COV2.S vaccination and SARS-CoV-2 variants (dated by TCRdb to the early 2020s). General notes on the study: Vaccine-arm donors came from COV1001, a multicentre, randomized, double-blind, placebo-controlled phase I-IIa trial of Ad26.COV2.S in healthy adults. Sequencing of the TCRbeta repertoire served to evaluate the specificity and breadth of SARS-CoV-2-reactive T cell receptors following Ad26.COV2.S vaccination. Participants in the trial were split at random into five groups of five each, receiving low-dose or high-dose Ad26.COV2.S once or twice, or else placebo on both occasions. Throughout the experiments and outcome assessment, investigators stayed blinded to trial group allocation. The TCR-sequenced set comprised approximately 32 samples: about 19 Ad26.COV2.S vaccine recipients, 5 placebo recipients and 8 SARS-CoV-2 convalescent individuals. Dosing of Ad26.COV2.S was intramuscular, at either 5x10^10 or 1x10^11 viral particles, delivered as one shot or as two shots spaced 56 days apart. Paper-wide results and their limitations: Substantial breadth of spike-specific CD8+ and CD4+ T cell responses was reported after vaccination. Higher spike-specific TCR breadth was observed in Ad26.COV2.S recipients than in placebo recipients (P = 0.0014). Non-spike TCR breadth was comparable between vaccine and placebo recipients, consistent with the vaccine containing only spike. The study lacked the statistical power to compare responses across vaccine doses or regimens. It was noted by the authors that total T cell responses may have been underestimated by the TCR breadth and depth analyses.

The immunoSEQ Assay was used to sequence TCRbeta CDR3 regions. After extraction, genomic DNA underwent amplification by bias-controlled multiplex PCR, followed by high-throughput sequencing. The paper's processing steps were these. Collapsing and filtering of sequences were performed to quantify the absolute abundance of each unique TCRbeta CDR3 region. T cell fraction was estimated by normalizing TCRbeta template counts to usable DNA, with usable DNA measured through amplification of reference genes found in all nucleated cells. Repertoire TCRs were annotated as SARS-CoV-2-specific by exact matching of V gene, CDR3 amino acid sequence and J gene to a known reactive TCR set. The reference SARS-CoV-2 TCR set was obtained from MIRA and was filtered for enrichment in COVID-19-positive ImmuneCODE repertoires, whereby public or cross-reactive TCRs were removed. Drawing on the MIRA antigens, annotated TCRs were analysed further at the level of specific ORF or position within ORF. Depth was the summed frequency of annotated unique rearrangements, while breadth was defined as annotated unique rearrangements over total unique productive rearrangements. TCR breadth was compared between groups using two-sided Wilcoxon rank-sum tests. Here the immuneACCESS table is served through TCRdb, limited to in-frame sequences with V and J called. Missing clones are a known gap in these copies; in checked studies unresolved V genes cover under half, and the rest lacks a known reason. V, J and clone size were drawn from that table, and D and trimming were deduced from the DNA. The table for this sample lists some 270,000 clones; 87% of them were counted only once. 2.9% of the sample rests with the top ten.

To note about this clone: The antigen it binds to is not known. No base-level quality is on record; no much larger clone is a single base apart.

The treatment or condition label, as the study defines it: roughly 18 received Ad26.COV2.S at low or high dose, single or two shots; 5 received placebo; per-sample allocation not given. For vaccine and placebo recipients, the sequenced repertoires came from samples collected on day 63 after the first injection. In Cohort 1b, about 27 adults aged 18-55 years were enrolled at a single site in Boston, USA, between 29 July and 7 August 2020. Ad26.COV2.S consisted of a replication-incompetent adenovirus type 26 vector by which a prefusion-stabilized SARS-CoV-2 spike protein from the original Wuhan strain was expressed. Relative to germline, V is 2 bases shorter and J is 3 bases shorter, with 12 bases between their ends. The CDR3 sequence holds 15 residues, the cysteine and phenylalanine included. Of all the DNA, just the CDR3 is kept, 45 bases in frame from base 1. The CDR1 and CDR2 encoded by the germline V gene are SGHVS and FNYEAQ.

The chain uses TRBV7-6 and TRBJ2-3, with the D assignment possibly TRBD1 or TRBD2, given 6 matching bases for each. The sequence derives from a person aged 18-65 years who received the Ad26.COV2.S COVID-19 vaccine or a placebo. The source was peripheral blood, collected in a trial of Ad26.COV2.S vaccine versus placebo. The bases are TGTGCCAGCAGCTTAAGGGGGGCGGGGACAGATACGCAGTATTTT. It translates as CASSLRGAGTDTQYF. Reference TRBV7-6 and TRBJ2-3 genes cover what lies past the CDR3, so the full variable domain is GAGVSQSPRYKVTKRGQDVALRCDPISGHVSLYWYRQALGQGPEFLTYFNYEAQQDKSGLPNDRFSAERPEGSISTLTIQRTEQRDSAMYRCASSLRGAGTDTQYFGPGTRLTVL.